This T cell receptor (beta chain) derives from a study of identical twins. The study's findings and limits: While abundant cord blood beta clonotypes carried fewer insertions, memory repertoires showed no such pattern.

There are a few counts of this clonotype. What it recognizes is unknown. Germline CDR1 ENHRY, CDR2 SYGVKD. This CDR3 comprises 15 residues. The V gene end was trimmed by 6 bases and the J gene end by 10 bases; junction bases not matched to a gene: 11. TCRdb passed the 5' RACE reads through MiXCR, listing each CDR3 protein once. The table records hundreds of thousands of distinct CDR3 sequences, around 21% of them present only once. The sample was also linked to a second study, of T cells expressing NK-cell markers. From that paper: CD3+CD56+NKG2C+, CD3+CD56+NKG2C- and CD3+CD56-NKG2C+ T cells, once sorted, supplied the TCR beta repertoires. There were seven HCMV-seropositive donors and one seronegative donor among the eight sequenced. These same clonotypes (in several donors) also led the CD3+CD56-NKG2C+ fraction.

The clonotype comes from a woman aged 18-30 years in good health. Sequenced material: PBMCs. This chain connects TRBV10-3 to TRBJ2-1; 11 nucleotides align to TRBD2. The CDR3 is CAISDLSGRAQEQFF. CDR3 nucleotide sequence: TGTGCCATCAGCGATCTTAGCGGGAGGGCCCAGGAGCAGTTCTTC.